This entry concerns a single TCR beta chain. The entry originates in a study of blood T cell repertoires in COVID-19. Across the study: Donors in the United States, Italy and Spain gave samples during acute or convalescent COVID-19. T cells, B-cell-depleted T cells, or PBMCs supplied cDNA or gDNA.

The assay was immunoSEQ multiplex PCR, and TCRdb's table has in-frame clones only and misses some. Of 100,000 or so clones in the sample, 65% to 90% were seen once. The V end was cut by 6 bases, the J end by 5 bases, with 20 bases between. Germline values: CDR1 SGHRS, CDR2 YFSETQ. The CDR3 has 15 amino acids. The sequence came from a man in his sixties with acute or convalescent COVID-19. The specimen sequenced was peripheral blood. The genes are TRBV5-1 and TRBJ1-1, with no clear D. The CDR3 sequence: CASTLVLGPRTEAFF. The CDR3 bases are TGCGCCAGCACCCTGGTTCTAGGCCCGAGGACTGAAGCTTTCTTT.